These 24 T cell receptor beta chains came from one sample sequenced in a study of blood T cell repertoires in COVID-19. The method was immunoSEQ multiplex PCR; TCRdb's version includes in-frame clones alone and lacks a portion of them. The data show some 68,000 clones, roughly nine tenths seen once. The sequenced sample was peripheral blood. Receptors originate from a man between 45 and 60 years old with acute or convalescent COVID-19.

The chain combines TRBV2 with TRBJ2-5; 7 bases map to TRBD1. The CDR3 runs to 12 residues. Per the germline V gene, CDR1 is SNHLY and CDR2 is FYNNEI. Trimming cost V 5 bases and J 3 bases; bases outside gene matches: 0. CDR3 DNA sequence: TGTGCCAGCAGTACAGGGGAAGAGACCCAGTACTTC. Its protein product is CASSTGEETQYF.

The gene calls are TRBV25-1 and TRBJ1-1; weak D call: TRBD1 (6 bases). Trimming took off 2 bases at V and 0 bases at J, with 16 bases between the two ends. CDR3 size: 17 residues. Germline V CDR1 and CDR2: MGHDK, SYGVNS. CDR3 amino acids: CASSEMGRGGLNTEAFF. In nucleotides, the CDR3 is TGTGCCAGCAGTGAAATGGGACGAGGGGGTTTGAACACTGAAGCTTTCTTT.

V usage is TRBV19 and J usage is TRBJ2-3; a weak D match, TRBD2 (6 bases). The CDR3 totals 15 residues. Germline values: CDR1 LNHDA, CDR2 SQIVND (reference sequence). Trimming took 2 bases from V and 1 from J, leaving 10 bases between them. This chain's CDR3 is CASSILAEGTDTQYF. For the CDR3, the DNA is TGTGCCAGTAGTATATTAGCGGAGGGCACAGATACGCAGTATTTT.

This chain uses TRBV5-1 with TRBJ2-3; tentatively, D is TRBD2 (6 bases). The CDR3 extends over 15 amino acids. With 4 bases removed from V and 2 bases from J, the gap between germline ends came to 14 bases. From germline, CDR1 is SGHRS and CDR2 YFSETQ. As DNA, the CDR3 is TGCGCCAGCAGCCCCGATCCGGACTACACAGATACGCAGTATTTT. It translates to CASSPDPDYTDTQYF.

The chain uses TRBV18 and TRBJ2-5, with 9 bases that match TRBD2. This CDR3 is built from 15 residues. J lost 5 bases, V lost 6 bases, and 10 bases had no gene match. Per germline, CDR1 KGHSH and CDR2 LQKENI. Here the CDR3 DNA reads TGTGCCAGCTCGAGAAATAGCGGGAGTAGGGAGACCCAGTACTTC. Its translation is CASSRNSGSRETQYF.

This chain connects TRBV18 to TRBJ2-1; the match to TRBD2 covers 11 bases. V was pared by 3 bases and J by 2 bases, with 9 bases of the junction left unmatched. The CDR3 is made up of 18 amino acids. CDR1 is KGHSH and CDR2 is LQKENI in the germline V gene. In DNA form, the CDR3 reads TGTGCCAGCTCACCCGCGGTTCGGACTAGCGGGCCCTACAATGAGCAGTTCTTC. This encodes CASSPAVRTSGPYNEQFF.

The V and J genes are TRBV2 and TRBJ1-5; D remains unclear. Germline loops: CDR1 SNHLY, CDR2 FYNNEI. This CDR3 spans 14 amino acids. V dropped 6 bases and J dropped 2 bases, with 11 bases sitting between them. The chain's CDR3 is CASRQLKGNQPQHF. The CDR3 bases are TGTGCCAGCAGACAACTAAAGGGCAATCAGCCCCAGCATTTT.

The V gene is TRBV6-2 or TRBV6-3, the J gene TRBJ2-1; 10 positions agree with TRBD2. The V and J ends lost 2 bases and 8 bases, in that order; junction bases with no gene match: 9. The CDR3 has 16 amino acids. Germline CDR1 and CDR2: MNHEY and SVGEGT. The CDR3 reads CASSYILAGVRDEQFF. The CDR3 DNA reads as TGTGCCAGCAGTTACATTCTAGCGGGAGTTCGGGATGAGCAGTTCTTC.

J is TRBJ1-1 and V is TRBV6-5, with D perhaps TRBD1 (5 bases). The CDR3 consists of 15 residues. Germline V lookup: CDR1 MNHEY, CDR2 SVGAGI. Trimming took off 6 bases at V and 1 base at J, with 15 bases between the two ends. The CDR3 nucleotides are TGTGCCAGCAGGGACACAATAAGAGGGAACACTGAAGCTTTCTTT. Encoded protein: CASRDTIRGNTEAFF.

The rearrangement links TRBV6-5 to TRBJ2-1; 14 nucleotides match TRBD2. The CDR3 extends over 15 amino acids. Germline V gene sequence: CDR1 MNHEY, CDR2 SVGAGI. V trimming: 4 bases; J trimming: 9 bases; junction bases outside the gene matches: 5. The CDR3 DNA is TGTGCCAGCAGTTCGACGGGACTAGCGGGAGTTGAGCAGTTCTTC. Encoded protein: CASSSTGLAGVEQFF.

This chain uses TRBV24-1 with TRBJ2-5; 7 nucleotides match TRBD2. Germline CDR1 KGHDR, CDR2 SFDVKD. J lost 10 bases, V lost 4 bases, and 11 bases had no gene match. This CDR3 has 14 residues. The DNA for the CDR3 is TGTGCCACCAGTGAAATCCCCTCCACTAGCGTCCAGTACTTC. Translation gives CATSEIPSTSVQYF.

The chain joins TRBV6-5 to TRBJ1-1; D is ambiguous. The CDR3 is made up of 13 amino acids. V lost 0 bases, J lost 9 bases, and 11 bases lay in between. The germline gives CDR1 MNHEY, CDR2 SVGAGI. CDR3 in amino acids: CASSYSKVLQAFF. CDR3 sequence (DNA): TGTGCCAGCAGTTACTCGAAAGTCCTACAAGCTTTCTTT.

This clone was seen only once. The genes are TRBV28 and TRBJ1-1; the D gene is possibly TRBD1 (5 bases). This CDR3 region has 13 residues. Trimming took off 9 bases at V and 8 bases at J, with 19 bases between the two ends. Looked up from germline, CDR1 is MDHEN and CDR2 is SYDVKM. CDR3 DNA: TGTGCCAGTAAGCTAGGACACAACCGGGAAGCTTTCTTT. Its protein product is CASKLGHNREAFF.

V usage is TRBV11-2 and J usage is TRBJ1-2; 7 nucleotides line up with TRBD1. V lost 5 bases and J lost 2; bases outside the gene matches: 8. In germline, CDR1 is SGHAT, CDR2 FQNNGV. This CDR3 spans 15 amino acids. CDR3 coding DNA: TGTGCCAGCAGCCCTCGGGACAGCCCGAACTATGGCTACACCTTC. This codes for CASSPRDSPNYGYTF.

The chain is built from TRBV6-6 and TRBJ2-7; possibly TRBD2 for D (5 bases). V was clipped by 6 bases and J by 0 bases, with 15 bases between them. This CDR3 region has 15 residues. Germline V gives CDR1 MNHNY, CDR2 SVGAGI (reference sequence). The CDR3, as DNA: TGTGCCAGCAGGACCGAAGGACTGAACTCCTACGAGCAGTACGTC. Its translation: CASRTEGLNSYEQYV.

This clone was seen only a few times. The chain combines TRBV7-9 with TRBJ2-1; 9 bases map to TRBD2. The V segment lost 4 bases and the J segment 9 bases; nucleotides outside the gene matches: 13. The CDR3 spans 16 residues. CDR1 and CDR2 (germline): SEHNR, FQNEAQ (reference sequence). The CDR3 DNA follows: TGTGCCAGCAGCTCACCGGGACTAGCCGTCCCCCGTGAGCAGTTCTTC. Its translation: CASSSPGLAVPREQFF.

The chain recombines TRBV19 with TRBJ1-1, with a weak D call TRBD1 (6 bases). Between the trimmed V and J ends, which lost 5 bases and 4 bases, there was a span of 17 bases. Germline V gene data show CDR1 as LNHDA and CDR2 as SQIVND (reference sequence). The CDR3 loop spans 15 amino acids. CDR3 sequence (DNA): TGTGCCAGTAGTTCAGACAGTTCACAGGGCACTGAAGCTTTCTTT. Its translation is CASSSDSSQGTEAFF.

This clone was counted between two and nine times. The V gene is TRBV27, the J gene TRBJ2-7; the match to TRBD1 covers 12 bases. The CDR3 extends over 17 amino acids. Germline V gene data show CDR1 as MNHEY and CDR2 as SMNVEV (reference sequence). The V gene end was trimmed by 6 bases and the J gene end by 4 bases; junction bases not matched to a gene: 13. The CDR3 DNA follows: TGTGCCAGCAGCGCGGACCGGGACAGGGGGCTGGTTTACGAGCAGTACGTC. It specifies CASSADRDRGLVYEQYV.

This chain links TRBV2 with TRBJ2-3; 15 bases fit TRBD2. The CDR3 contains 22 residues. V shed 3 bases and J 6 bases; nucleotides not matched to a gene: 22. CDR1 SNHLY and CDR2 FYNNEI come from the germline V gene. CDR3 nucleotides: TGTGCCAGCAGTGATCCTGGACAGATCGGACTAGCGGGAGGGCCCGGTTTTGATACGCAGTATTTT. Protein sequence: CASSDPGQIGLAGGPGFDTQYF. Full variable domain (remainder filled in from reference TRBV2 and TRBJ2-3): EPEVTQTPSHQVTQMGQEVILRCVPISNHLYFYWYRQILGQKVEFLVSFYNNEISEKSEIFDDQFSVERPDGSNFTLKIRSTKLEDSAMYFCASSDPGQIGLAGGPGFDTQYFGPGTRLTVL.

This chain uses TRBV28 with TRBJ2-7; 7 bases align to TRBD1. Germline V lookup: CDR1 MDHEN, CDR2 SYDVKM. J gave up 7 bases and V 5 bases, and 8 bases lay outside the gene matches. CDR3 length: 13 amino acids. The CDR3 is CASSRSTGREQYF. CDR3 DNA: TGTGCCAGCAGTCGCTCGACAGGGCGGGAGCAGTACTTC.

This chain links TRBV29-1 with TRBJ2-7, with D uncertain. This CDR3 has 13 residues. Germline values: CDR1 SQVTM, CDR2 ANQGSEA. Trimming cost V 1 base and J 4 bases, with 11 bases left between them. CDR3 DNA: TGCAGCGTTGAAGGTTCGAGCCTGTACGAGCAGTACTTC. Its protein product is CSVEGSSLYEQYF.

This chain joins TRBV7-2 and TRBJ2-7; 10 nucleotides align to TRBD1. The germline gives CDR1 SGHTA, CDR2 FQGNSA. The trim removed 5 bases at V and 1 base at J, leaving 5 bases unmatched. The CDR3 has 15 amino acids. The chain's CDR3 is CASSRRDRGSYEQYF. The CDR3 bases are TGTGCCAGCAGCCGCCGGGACAGGGGATCCTACGAGCAGTACTTC.

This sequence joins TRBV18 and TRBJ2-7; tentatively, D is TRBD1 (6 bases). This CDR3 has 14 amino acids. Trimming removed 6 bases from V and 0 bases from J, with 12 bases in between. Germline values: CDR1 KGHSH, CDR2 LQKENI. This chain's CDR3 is CASSPGTSSYEQYF. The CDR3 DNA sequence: TGTGCCAGCTCCCCCGGGACATCCTCCTACGAGCAGTACTTC. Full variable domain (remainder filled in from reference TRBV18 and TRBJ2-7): NAGVMQNPRHLVRRRGQEARLRCSPMKGHSHVYWYRQLPEEGLKFMVYLQKENIIDESGMPKERFSAEFPKEGPSILRIQQVVRGDSAAYFCASSPGTSSYEQYFGPGTRLTVT.

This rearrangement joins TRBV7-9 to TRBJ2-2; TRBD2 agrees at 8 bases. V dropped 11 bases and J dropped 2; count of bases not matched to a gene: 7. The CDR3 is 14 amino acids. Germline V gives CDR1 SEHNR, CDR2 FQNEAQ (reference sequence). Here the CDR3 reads CAPGVAGNTGELFF. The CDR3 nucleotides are TGTGCCCCAGGGGTAGCGGGAAACACCGGGGAGCTGTTTTTT.